Listed below are T cell receptor beta chains from one sample, sequenced in a study of neoadjuvant anti-PD-1 for oral cavity cancer. Clones were sequenced by immunoSEQ multiplex PCR, and TCRdb holds only the in-frame ones, with some missing. The table records roughly 14,000 clones, around 70% of them present only once. The sequencing here drew on PBMCs, taken after nivolumab (anti-PD-1) treatment. These receptor sequences come from a person aged 40-85 years with oral cavity squamous cell carcinoma. Both conserved end residues are part of each CDR3. Fields, in order: J gene, clone size, V gene, D gene, CDR3 length, CDR3 DNA, CDR3 protein. A D gene is named only where the DNA matches it firmly. Size is omitted from some rows. Given values are once, few, many or a class for expanded clones.

j_call: TRBJ2-3
clone_size: .
v_call: TRBV6-1
d_call: .
cdr3_length: 15
cdr3_nt: TGTGCCAGCAGTGAAGCGGGAGGAAGCACAGATACGCAGTATTTT
cdr3_aa: CASSEAGGSTDTQYF

j_call: TRBJ1-2
clone_size: .
v_call: TRBV27
d_call: .
cdr3_length: 14
cdr3_nt: TGTGCCAGCGCGAGTTCTGGCCCAGGCTTCCGCTACACCTTC
cdr3_aa: CASASSGPGFRYTF

j_call: TRBJ2-5
clone_size: .
v_call: TRBV30
d_call: TRBD2
cdr3_length: 12
cdr3_nt: TGTGCCTGGACGGGGGGGACAGAGACCCAGTACTTC
cdr3_aa: CAWTGGTETQYF

j_call: TRBJ1-5
clone_size: .
v_call: TRBV5-5
d_call: .
cdr3_length: 16
cdr3_nt: TGTGCCAGCAGCTTGTCCCTTTGGGGCGGCAATCAGCCCCAGCATTTT
cdr3_aa: CASSLSLWGGNQPQHF

j_call: TRBJ2-7
clone_size: .
v_call: TRBV6-1
d_call: .
cdr3_length: 14
cdr3_nt: TGTGCCAGCACCCAGGGGACGGTCTCCTACGAGCAGTACTTC
cdr3_aa: CASTQGTVSYEQYF

j_call: TRBJ2-5
clone_size: .
v_call: TRBV5-1
d_call: TRBD2
cdr3_length: 15
cdr3_nt: TGCGCCAGCAGCCCGGGGGGTGGGCAGGAAGAGACCCAGTACTTC
cdr3_aa: CASSPGGGQEETQYF

j_call: TRBJ2-7
clone_size: few
v_call: TRBV5-4
d_call: TRBD2
cdr3_length: 13
cdr3_nt: TGTGCCAGCTCACCAGCGGGAGGCTACGAGCAGTACTTC
cdr3_aa: CASSPAGGYEQYF

j_call: TRBJ1-1
clone_size: .
v_call: TRBV27
d_call: .
cdr3_length: 16
cdr3_nt: TGTGCCAGCAGTCTATACTGGGGGCTATTGAACACTGAAGCTTTCTTT
cdr3_aa: CASSLYWGLLNTEAFF

j_call: TRBJ2-7
clone_size: .
v_call: TRBV2
d_call: TRBD2
cdr3_length: 14
cdr3_nt: TGTGCCAGCAGCCCTGACGCGGGGGCCTACGAGCAGTACTTC
cdr3_aa: CASSPDAGAYEQYF

j_call: TRBJ2-5
clone_size: .
v_call: TRBV5-1
d_call: .
cdr3_length: 13
cdr3_nt: TGCGCCAGCAGCTTACCTCCAACGGAGACCCAGTACTTC
cdr3_aa: CASSLPPTETQYF

j_call: TRBJ2-7
clone_size: .
v_call: TRBV27
d_call: TRBD2
cdr3_length: 14
cdr3_nt: TGTGCCAGCAGTTTACAGCGGGGGTCCTACGAGCAGTACTTC
cdr3_aa: CASSLQRGSYEQYF

j_call: TRBJ2-1
clone_size: once
v_call: TRBV7-6
d_call: TRBD2
cdr3_length: 15
cdr3_nt: TGTGCCAGCATCGAACTAGCGGGAGGGCAATATGAGCAGTTCTTC
cdr3_aa: CASIELAGGQYEQFF

j_call: TRBJ2-2
clone_size: .
v_call: TRBV10-1
d_call: .
cdr3_length: 13
cdr3_nt: TGCGCCAGCAGTGACTATAACACCGGGGAGCTGTTTTTT
cdr3_aa: CASSDYNTGELFF

j_call: TRBJ1-5
clone_size: once
v_call: TRBV30
d_call: .
cdr3_length: 15
cdr3_nt: TGTGCCTGGAGTGTAACCGGGGCAAGCAATCAGCCCCAGCATTTT
cdr3_aa: CAWSVTGASNQPQHF

j_call: TRBJ1-5
clone_size: .
v_call: TRBV6-5
d_call: .
cdr3_length: 16
cdr3_nt: TGTGCCAGCAGCTACTTTTCCGGACAGAGCAATCAGCCCCAGCATTTT
cdr3_aa: CASSYFSGQSNQPQHF

j_call: TRBJ2-5
clone_size: .
v_call: TRBV30
d_call: TRBD2
cdr3_length: 11
cdr3_nt: TGTGCCTGGAGCCTAAGCGGGGAACAGTACTTC
cdr3_aa: CAWSLSGEQYF

j_call: TRBJ2-1
clone_size: .
v_call: TRBV4-1
d_call: .
cdr3_length: 14
cdr3_nt: TGCGCCAGCAGCCAAGTGGACCTGCGCAATGAGCAGTTCTTC
cdr3_aa: CASSQVDLRNEQFF

j_call: TRBJ1-2
clone_size: .
v_call: TRBV6-6
d_call: TRBD1
cdr3_length: 13
cdr3_nt: TGTGCCAGCAGGTCCGGGACAGGGCGCGGCTACACCTTC
cdr3_aa: CASRSGTGRGYTF

j_call: TRBJ2-3
clone_size: .
v_call: TRBV10-3
d_call: TRBD2
cdr3_length: 15
cdr3_nt: TGTGCCATCAGTGAGCGGGGGGGAGTCTCAGATACGCAGTATTTT
cdr3_aa: CAISERGGVSDTQYF

j_call: TRBJ1-1
clone_size: .
v_call: TRBV20-1
d_call: .
cdr3_length: 11
cdr3_nt: TGCAGTGCTGACGGGACCCTAGTAGCTTTCTTT
cdr3_aa: CSADGTLVAFF

j_call: TRBJ1-5
clone_size: .
v_call: TRBV7-7
d_call: TRBD1
cdr3_length: 16
cdr3_nt: TGTGCTAGCAGATCACAGGGGGCTCCTAGCAATCAGCCCCAGCATTTT
cdr3_aa: CASRSQGAPSNQPQHF

j_call: TRBJ2-1
clone_size: .
v_call: TRBV7-2
d_call: .
cdr3_length: 15
cdr3_nt: TGTGCCAGCAGCTTTCTCTCTAGCGTGCACAATGAGCAGTTCTTC
cdr3_aa: CASSFLSSVHNEQFF

j_call: TRBJ2-3
clone_size: .
v_call: TRBV12-5
d_call: .
cdr3_length: 12
cdr3_nt: TGTGCTAGTGCCGAATTCACAGATACGCAGTATTTT
cdr3_aa: CASAEFTDTQYF

j_call: TRBJ1-2
clone_size: .
v_call: TRBV19
d_call: TRBD1
cdr3_length: 17
cdr3_nt: TGTGCCAGTAGTGCTGAACAGGGGGCTAGATGGATAAGTGGCTACACCTTC
cdr3_aa: CASSAEQGARWISGYTF

j_call: TRBJ2-7
clone_size: .
v_call: TRBV19
d_call: .
cdr3_length: 12
cdr3_nt: TGTGCCAGTAGTATCGGAGGGAGAGAGCAGTACTTC
cdr3_aa: CASSIGGREQYF

j_call: TRBJ1-1
clone_size: once
v_call: TRBV5-1
d_call: .
cdr3_length: 15
cdr3_nt: TGCGCCAGCAGCCCCCTTAGGGCGAGAGACACTGAAGCTTTCTTT
cdr3_aa: CASSPLRARDTEAFF

j_call: TRBJ2-1
clone_size: .
v_call: TRBV7-3
d_call: TRBD2
cdr3_length: 14
cdr3_nt: TGTGCCAGCAGCTCGGGACTAGCGGGAGGTGAGCAGTTCTTC
cdr3_aa: CASSSGLAGGEQFF

j_call: TRBJ1-4
clone_size: .
v_call: TRBV5-1
d_call: .
cdr3_length: 15
cdr3_nt: TGCGCCAGCAGCGCTACAGGGACCTCTAATGAAAAACTGTTTTTT
cdr3_aa: CASSATGTSNEKLFF

j_call: TRBJ1-2
clone_size: .
v_call: TRBV2
d_call: TRBD1
cdr3_length: 14
cdr3_nt: TGTGCCAGCAGTGACCCCTGGGACAGTTATGGCTACACCTTC
cdr3_aa: CASSDPWDSYGYTF

j_call: TRBJ2-1
clone_size: once
v_call: TRBV6-6
d_call: .
cdr3_length: 13
cdr3_nt: TGTGCCAGCCGCTACTCCTCCTACAATGAGCAGTTCTTC
cdr3_aa: CASRYSSYNEQFF

j_call: TRBJ2-2
clone_size: .
v_call: TRBV11-3
d_call: .
cdr3_length: 15
cdr3_nt: TGTGCCAGCAGCTTAGCCGTAGGGAACACCGGGGAGCTGTTTTTT
cdr3_aa: CASSLAVGNTGELFF

j_call: TRBJ2-3
clone_size: .
v_call: TRBV2
d_call: TRBD2
cdr3_length: 14
cdr3_nt: TGTGCCAGCGGGACTAGCGGTGTCACAGATACGCAGTATTTT
cdr3_aa: CASGTSGVTDTQYF

j_call: TRBJ2-5
clone_size: .
v_call: TRBV5-1
d_call: TRBD2
cdr3_length: 16
cdr3_nt: TGCGCCAGCAGCTTGGCTCTAGCGGGGGTGGGAGAGACCCAGTACTTC
cdr3_aa: CASSLALAGVGETQYF

j_call: TRBJ2-1
clone_size: .
v_call: TRBV9
d_call: .
cdr3_length: 15
cdr3_nt: TGTGCCAGCAGCGTAGTAACCCCCCGTGGCGATGAGCAGTTCTTC
cdr3_aa: CASSVVTPRGDEQFF

j_call: TRBJ2-7
clone_size: few
v_call: TRBV5-4
d_call: .
cdr3_length: 12
cdr3_nt: TGTGCCAGCAGCAGTCGGGCGGGATCCCCAAACTTC
cdr3_aa: CASSSRAGSPNF

j_call: TRBJ1-1
clone_size: .
v_call: TRBV7-8
d_call: .
cdr3_length: 16
cdr3_nt: TGTGCCAGCAGCTTAGGGGGTTATGGAGGGAACACTGAAGCTTTCTTT
cdr3_aa: CASSLGGYGGNTEAFF

j_call: TRBJ1-2
clone_size: .
v_call: TRBV10-3
d_call: TRBD1
cdr3_length: 15
cdr3_nt: TGTGCCATCAGTGAGTCCGGGACAGCGAACTATGGCTACACCTTC
cdr3_aa: CAISESGTANYGYTF

j_call: TRBJ2-1
clone_size: .
v_call: TRBV25-1
d_call: .
cdr3_length: 16
cdr3_nt: TGTGCCAGCAGTGATGAAGCTGGGGGATTGAACAATGAGCAGTTCTTC
cdr3_aa: CASSDEAGGLNNEQFF

j_call: TRBJ1-2
clone_size: .
v_call: TRBV6-6
d_call: TRBD1
cdr3_length: 13
cdr3_nt: TGTGCCACAATATCGACAGGGATCGGAGGCTACACCTTC
cdr3_aa: CATISTGIGGYTF

j_call: TRBJ1-1
clone_size: .
v_call: TRBV20-1
d_call: .
cdr3_length: 11
cdr3_nt: TGCAGTGATGGATCTGGAATGGAAGCTTTCTTT
cdr3_aa: CSDGSGMEAFF

j_call: TRBJ2-1
clone_size: .
v_call: TRBV27
d_call: .
cdr3_length: 13
cdr3_nt: TGTGCCAGCAAACCGGGACTCTCCAATGAGCAGTTCTTC
cdr3_aa: CASKPGLSNEQFF

j_call: TRBJ2-7
clone_size: .
v_call: TRBV7-8
d_call: .
cdr3_length: 15
cdr3_nt: TGTGCCAGCAGCTTAGAGGGCAGGATCTCCTACGAGCAGTACTTC
cdr3_aa: CASSLEGRISYEQYF

j_call: TRBJ1-3
clone_size: .
v_call: TRBV6-6
d_call: .
cdr3_length: 14
cdr3_nt: TGTGCCAGCAGTGCTCAGGGGTCCGGAAACACCATATATTTT
cdr3_aa: CASSAQGSGNTIYF

j_call: TRBJ2-2
clone_size: .
v_call: TRBV5-1
d_call: .
cdr3_length: 15
cdr3_nt: TGCGCCAGCAGCTTGGGTGGACTTAACACCGGGGAGCTGTTTTTT
cdr3_aa: CASSLGGLNTGELFF

j_call: TRBJ1-2
clone_size: .
v_call: TRBV5-1
d_call: .
cdr3_length: 13
cdr3_nt: TGCGCCAGCAGCTTGGAAAGGAATTATGGCTACACCTTC
cdr3_aa: CASSLERNYGYTF

j_call: TRBJ1-3
clone_size: .
v_call: TRBV11-2
d_call: .
cdr3_length: 15
cdr3_nt: TGTGCCAGCAGCCTTACAGGCCTCTCTGGAAACACCATATATTTT
cdr3_aa: CASSLTGLSGNTIYF

j_call: TRBJ2-7
clone_size: few
v_call: TRBV11-3
d_call: .
cdr3_length: 13
cdr3_nt: TGTGCCAGCAGCTTAGCCCCCAACTACGAGCAGTACTTC
cdr3_aa: CASSLAPNYEQYF

j_call: TRBJ2-2
clone_size: .
v_call: TRBV6-5
d_call: .
cdr3_length: 15
cdr3_nt: TGTGCCAGCAGCCTGGGAACAGGGCCCCCCGGGGAGCTGTTTTTT
cdr3_aa: CASSLGTGPPGELFF

j_call: TRBJ2-7
clone_size: few
v_call: TRBV29-1
d_call: .
cdr3_length: 12
cdr3_nt: TGCAGCGGCGGGACGGAGCCCTACGAGCAGTACTTC
cdr3_aa: CSGGTEPYEQYF

j_call: TRBJ1-5
clone_size: .
v_call: TRBV6-1
d_call: .
cdr3_length: 14
cdr3_nt: TGTGCCAGCAGGGGGACCAATAGCAATCAGCCCCAGCATTTT
cdr3_aa: CASRGTNSNQPQHF

j_call: TRBJ1-5
clone_size: .
v_call: TRBV27
d_call: .
cdr3_length: 13
cdr3_nt: TGTGCCAGCAAAGGGGATAAAAATCAGCCCCAGCATTTT
cdr3_aa: CASKGDKNQPQHF

j_call: TRBJ2-7
clone_size: few
v_call: TRBV27
d_call: TRBD2
cdr3_length: 14
cdr3_nt: TGTGCCAGCAGACGGTCGCGGGAGGCCTACGAGCAGTACTTC
cdr3_aa: CASRRSREAYEQYF

j_call: TRBJ2-7
clone_size: .
v_call: TRBV9
d_call: TRBD2
cdr3_length: 17
cdr3_nt: TGTGCCAGCAGCCCGCTTGGACTAGCGGGAGGGCCCTACGAGCAGTACTTC
cdr3_aa: CASSPLGLAGGPYEQYF

j_call: TRBJ2-6
clone_size: once
v_call: TRBV2
d_call: .
cdr3_length: 17
cdr3_nt: TGTGCCAGCAGTGAAAGGGGAAAGACCTCTGGGGCCAACGTCCTGACTTTC
cdr3_aa: CASSERGKTSGANVLTF

j_call: TRBJ2-2
clone_size: .
v_call: TRBV30
d_call: TRBD2
cdr3_length: 15
cdr3_nt: TGTGCCTGGAGTCTTGGACTAGCGGGATCCGGGGAGCTGTTTTTT
cdr3_aa: CAWSLGLAGSGELFF